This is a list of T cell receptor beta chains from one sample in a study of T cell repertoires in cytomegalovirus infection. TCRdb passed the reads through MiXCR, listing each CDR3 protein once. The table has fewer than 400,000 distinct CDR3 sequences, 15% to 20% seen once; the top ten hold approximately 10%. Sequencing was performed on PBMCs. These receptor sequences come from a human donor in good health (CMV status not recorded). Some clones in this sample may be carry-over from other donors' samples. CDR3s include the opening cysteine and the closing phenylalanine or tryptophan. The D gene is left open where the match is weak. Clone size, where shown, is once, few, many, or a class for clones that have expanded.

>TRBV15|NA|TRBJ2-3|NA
CATRVRPSTDTQYF
TGTGCCACCCGTGTTCGGCCTAGCACAGATACGCAGTATTTT
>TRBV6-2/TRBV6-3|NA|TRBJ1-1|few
CASSYRRGEAFF
TGTGCCAGCAGTTACCGGCGCGGCGAAGCTTTCTTT
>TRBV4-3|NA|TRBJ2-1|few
CASSQDSGSSYNEQFF
TGCGCCAGCAGCCAAGATTCCGGGAGCTCCTACAATGAGCAGTTCTTC
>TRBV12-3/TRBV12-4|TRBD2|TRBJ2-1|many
CASTPGGGLDNEQFF
TGTGCCAGCACCCCAGGCGGGGGACTAGACAATGAGCAGTTCTTC
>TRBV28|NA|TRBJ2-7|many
CAITRGVWSEQYF
TGTGCCATCACCCGGGGCGTTTGGTCCGAGCAGTACTTC
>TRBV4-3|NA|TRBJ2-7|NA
CASSQDMGYEQYF
TGCGCCAGCAGCCAAGATATGGGGTACGAGCAGTACTTC
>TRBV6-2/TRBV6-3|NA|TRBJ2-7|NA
CASSYSRRGTTSHKQYF
TGTGCCAGCAGTTACTCTCGTCGCGGGACCACTTCCCACAAGCAGTACTTC
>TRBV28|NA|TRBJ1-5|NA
CASSFDGGQPQHF
TGTGCCAGCAGTTTTGATGGGGGCCAGCCCCAGCATTTT
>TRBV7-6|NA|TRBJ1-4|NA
CASSLYGGQRNEKLFF
TGTGCCAGCAGCTTGTACGGGGGGCAAAGAAACGAAAAACTGTTTTTT
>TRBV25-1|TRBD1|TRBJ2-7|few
CASTGQDSYEQYF
TGTGCCAGCACAGGACAGGACTCCTACGAGCAGTACTTC
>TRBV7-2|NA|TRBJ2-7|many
CASSPLGWAYEQYF
TGTGCCAGCAGTCCCTTGGGGTGGGCCTACGAGCAGTACTTC